One and the same sample provided the 22 T cell receptor beta chains below, sequenced in a study of early stage breast cancer tumors (dated by TCRdb to about 2017). The library was obtained by the immunoSEQ multiplex PCR assay. Not all clones reach the TCRdb copy of this immuneACCESS table, which keeps in-frame sequences only. Checked studies attribute under half of the gap to unresolved V genes and leave the rest unexplained. This sample lists some 5,000 clones; roughly 60% were detected once. Approximately 25% of the sample lies in the top ten. Sequenced input: breast tumor tissue. Receptor source: a person aged 45 to 59 with breast cancer.

The chain uses TRBV19 and TRBJ2-4; TRBD2 agrees at 7 bases. From germline, CDR1 is LNHDA and CDR2 SQIVND (reference sequence). After removal of 4 bases from V and 2 bases from J, the junction contained 8 bases not matched to a gene. The CDR3 covers 16 residues. The CDR3 region has the DNA TGTGCCAGTAGTACCGGACTAGAAGGAACCAAAAACATTCAGTACTTC. Translating it yields CASSTGLEGTKNIQYF.

This clone has a handful of counts. The rearrangement uses TRBV5-6 and TRBJ1-3, with a possible D match to TRBD1 (5 bases). The CDR3 is made up of 16 amino acids. V gave up 2 bases and J gave up 0 bases, with 12 bases separating them. The germline V gene has CDR1 SGHDT and CDR2 YYEEEE. CDR3 region: CASSFGRVISGNTIYF. CDR3 DNA: TGTGCCAGCAGCTTCGGCAGGGTAATCTCTGGAAACACCATATATTTT.

This rearrangement joins TRBV19 to TRBJ2-1; possibly TRBD1 for D (5 bases). The V gene's germline CDR1 is LNHDA and CDR2 SQIVND (reference sequence). This CDR3 spans 17 amino acids. V was clipped by 4 bases and J by 6 bases, with 22 bases between them. CDR3 region: CASSTTGWTRVGNEQFF. The CDR3 coding sequence is TGTGCCAGTAGTACCACCGGCTGGACCAGGGTGGGCAATGAGCAGTTCTTC.

In DNA form, the CDR3 reads TGCGCCAGCAGCCAAGATGCAGGGAAGGCTTTCTTT. Translating it yields CASSQDAGKAFF. V gene TRBV4-3 combines with J gene TRBJ1-1; a possible D gene is TRBD1 (5 bases). CDR1 and CDR2 (germline): LGHNA, YSLEER. The germline V and J ends were trimmed by 0 bases and 11 bases, with 10 bases remaining between them. The CDR3 is made up of 12 amino acids.

The gene calls are TRBV19 and TRBJ2-2; 9 bases line up with TRBD1. J was trimmed by 3 bases and V by 6 bases; bases with no gene match: 5. This CDR3 contains 15 residues. CDR1 LNHDA and CDR2 SQIVND come from the germline V gene (reference sequence). This CDR3 reads CASRSRDRDTGELFF. The CDR3 coding sequence is TGTGCCAGTAGATCCCGGGACAGGGACACCGGGGAGCTGTTTTTT.

This clone occurred a few times. The chain couples TRBV5-6 to TRBJ2-1, with 10 bases identical to TRBD1. This CDR3 is built from 17 residues. The trim removed 4 bases at V and 5 bases at J, leaving 12 bases unmatched. Germline CDR1 reads SGHDT; CDR2 reads YYEEEE. The CDR3 is CASSHNRDRGWDNEQFF. The CDR3 region has the DNA TGTGCCAGCAGCCATAACCGGGACAGGGGATGGGACAATGAGCAGTTCTTC.

This clone was seen a few times. This rearrangement joins TRBV5-4 to TRBJ2-1, with D possibly TRBD1 on 5 matching bases. V gave up 2 bases and J gave up 3 bases, with 18 bases separating them. This CDR3 is built from 17 residues. CDR1 is SGHNT and CDR2 is YYREEE in the germline V gene (reference sequence). For the CDR3, the DNA is TGTGCCAGCAGCTTCTCCGGTTCGGCTAGGGGCTACAATGAGCAGTTCTTC. Its translation: CASSFSGSARGYNEQFF.

The rearrangement joins TRBV27 to TRBJ2-6, with TRBD1 identical over 7 bases. The CDR3 has 17 amino acids. Germline lookup yields CDR1 MNHEY and CDR2 SMNVEV (reference sequence). Trimming took 10 bases from V and 0 from J; bases not matched to a gene: 12. CDR3: CANHSGTVSSGANVLTF. CDR3 sequence (DNA): TGTGCCAACCACTCCGGGACAGTGAGCTCTGGGGCCAACGTCCTGACTTTC. Supplemented by reference TRBV27 and TRBJ2-6, the full variable domain reads EAQVTQNPRYLITVTGKKLTVTCSQNMNHEYMSWYRQDPGLGLRQIYYSMNVEVTDKGDVPEGYKVSRKEKRNFPLILESPSPNQTSLYFCANHSGTVSSGANVLTFGAGSRLTVL.

The rearrangement links TRBV18 to TRBJ1-2; possible D gene TRBD1, 5 bases. Trimming removed 3 bases at V and 1 base at J, with 9 bases between. Germline V lookup: CDR1 KGHSH, CDR2 LQKENI. The CDR3 contains 14 residues. CDR3 sequence (DNA): TGTGCCAGCTCACCCTCCCAGGGTAACTATGGCTACACCTTC. Translating gives CASSPSQGNYGYTF.

The rearrangement joins TRBV6-5 to TRBJ2-7; TRBD1 might be the D (6 bases). There are 14 residues in the CDR3. The germline CDR1 and CDR2 sequences are MNHEY and SVGAGI. Deletions cut 6 bases from V and 7 bases from J, with 19 bases between. The CDR3 nucleotides read TGTGCCAGCAGCCTCAGGGGACCCTCTTGGGAGCAGTACTTC. This translates into CASSLRGPSWEQYF.

The rearrangement uses TRBV9 and TRBJ2-3; TRBD2 matches at 9 bases. The CDR3 consists of 16 residues. Germline CDR1 and CDR2: SGDLS and YYNGEE. After removal of 0 bases from V and 2 bases from J, the junction contained 4 bases not matched to a gene. As DNA, the CDR3 is TGTGCCAGCAGCGTAGAAGCGGGGGGACCCACAGATACGCAGTATTTT. This gives the protein CASSVEAGGPTDTQYF.

The chain carries TRBV9 and TRBJ2-3; D gene ambiguous. CDR3 length: 12 residues. Trimming shortened V by 3 bases and J by 3 bases, and 5 bases separated the two germline ends. CDR1 is SGDLS and CDR2 is YYNGEE in the germline V gene. CDR3 residues: CASSEMTDTQYF. In nucleotides, the CDR3 is TGTGCCAGCAGCGAAATGACAGATACGCAGTATTTT.

This rearrangement joins TRBV11-2 to TRBJ1-1; possibly TRBD1 for D (6 bases). With 0 bases removed from V and 8 bases from J, the gap between germline ends came to 10 bases. The CDR3 is 13 residues long. Germline lookup yields CDR1 SGHAT and CDR2 FQNNGV. The CDR3 loop is CASSLEDDREAFF. The CDR3 DNA is TGTGCCAGCAGCTTAGAAGACGACAGGGAAGCTTTCTTT.

This clone has just a few counts. V is TRBV9 and J is TRBJ2-1, with 7 positions matching TRBD2. Per germline, CDR1 SGDLS and CDR2 YYNGEE. The CDR3 extends over 15 amino acids. J gave up 7 bases and V 4 bases, and 11 bases lay outside the gene matches. The CDR3 bases are TGTGCCAGCAGCCTCGGGGGGACTCGTAGTAATGAGCAGTTCTTC. Translating gives CASSLGGTRSNEQFF.

CDR3 region: CASSHGSSGGAGTGELFF. The CDR3 DNA follows: TGTGCCAGCAGCCATGGATCTAGCGGGGGGGCAGGCACCGGGGAGCTGTTTTTT. The chain recombines TRBV5-8 with TRBJ2-2; 12 bases align to TRBD2. The V gene's germline CDR1 is SGHTS and CDR2 YDEGEE. V was pared by 4 bases and J by 4 bases, with 11 bases of the junction left unmatched. The CDR3 extends over 18 amino acids.

The rearrangement joins TRBV6-6 to TRBJ2-1; 9 nucleotides line up with TRBD2. This CDR3 comprises 12 residues. The germline CDR1 and CDR2 sequences are MNHNY and SVGAGI (reference sequence). V shed 6 bases and J 9 bases; nucleotides not matched to a gene: 3. This chain's CDR3 is CASSGGGGEQFF. The CDR3 DNA follows: TGTGCCAGCAGCGGCGGGGGGGGTGAGCAGTTCTTC.

This clone was counted between two and nine times. The genes are TRBV6-1 and TRBJ2-7; TRBD2 matches 7 bases. The CDR3 loop spans 15 amino acids. Germline values: CDR1 MNHNS, CDR2 SASEGT. The J segment lost 1 base and the V segment lost 4 bases, leaving 7 bases of the junction unmatched. As DNA, the CDR3 is TGTGCCAGCAGTGGGGGACTAATAACATCCTACGAGCAGTACTTC. Its protein product is CASSGGLITSYEQYF.

The chain uses TRBV27 and TRBJ2-5; weak D call: TRBD2 (7 bases). The CDR3 extends over 15 amino acids. With 0 bases removed from V and 6 bases from J, the gap between germline ends came to 14 bases. Germline-derived CDR1 and CDR2 are MNHEY and SMNVEV (reference sequence). In DNA, the CDR3 is TGTGCCAGCAGTTTATCATCGGGGGGCAGGAAGACCCAGTACTTC. It encodes CASSLSSGGRKTQYF.

This chain connects TRBV4-3 to TRBJ1-2; 11 bases align to TRBD1. The CDR3 length is 15 residues. Looked up from germline, CDR1 is LGHNA and CDR2 is YSLEER. The trim removed 3 bases at V and 4 bases at J, leaving 4 bases unmatched. The CDR3 reads CASSHGTGGPYGYTF. The CDR3 coding sequence is TGCGCCAGCAGCCACGGGACAGGGGGTCCCTATGGCTACACCTTC.

The CDR3 nucleotides are TGCGCCAGCAGTACGGGACAGGGACTAGCGGGCAATGAGCAGTTCTTC. This sequence encodes CASSTGQGLAGNEQFF. The rearrangement links TRBV10-1 to TRBJ2-1; 12 bases are shared with TRBD2. The CDR3 is made up of 16 amino acids. With 5 bases clipped from V and 6 bases from J, the junction kept 8 bases outside the gene matches. In germline, CDR1 is WNHNN, CDR2 SYGVQD (reference sequence).

The chain couples TRBV5-1 to TRBJ2-2, with 10 bases matching TRBD1. The CDR3 is 18 residues long. With V trimmed by 2 bases and J by 0 bases, 7 bases remained unmatched. From germline, CDR1 is SGHRS and CDR2 YFSETQ. CDR3 bases: TGCGCCAGCAGCTTTGCCCCCGGGACAGGGGCGAACACCGGGGAGCTGTTTTTT. Amino acid sequence: CASSFAPGTGANTGELFF.

This clone is medium-sized (0.01 to 0.1%) by share. The CDR3 DNA reads as TGCGCCAGCAGCCCGATGGGGGGCCATCAGCCCCAGCATTTT. Translated, it gives CASSPMGGHQPQHF. The rearrangement joins TRBV5-1 to TRBJ1-5, with D maybe TRBD1 (6 bases). Trimming cost V 4 bases and J 5 bases, with 13 bases left between them. Germline V lookup: CDR1 SGHRS, CDR2 YFSETQ. The CDR3 totals 14 residues. The full variable domain, in which reference TRBV5-1 and TRBJ1-5 provide the parts outside the CDR3, is KAGVTQTPRYLIKTRGQQVTLSCSPISGHRSVSWYQQTPGQGLQFLFEYFSETQRNKGNFPGRFSGRQFSNSRSEMNVSTLELGDSALYLCASSPMGGHQPQHFGDGTRLSIL.